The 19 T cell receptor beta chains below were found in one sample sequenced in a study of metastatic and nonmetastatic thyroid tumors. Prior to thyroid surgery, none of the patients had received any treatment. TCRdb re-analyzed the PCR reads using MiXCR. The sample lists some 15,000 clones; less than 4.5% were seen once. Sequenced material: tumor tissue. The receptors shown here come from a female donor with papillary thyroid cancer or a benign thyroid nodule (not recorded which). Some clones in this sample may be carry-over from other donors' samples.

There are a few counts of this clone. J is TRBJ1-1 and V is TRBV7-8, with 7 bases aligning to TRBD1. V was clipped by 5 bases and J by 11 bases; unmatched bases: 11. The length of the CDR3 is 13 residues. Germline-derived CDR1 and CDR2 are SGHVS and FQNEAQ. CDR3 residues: CASSQEDRVSAFF. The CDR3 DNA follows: TGTGCCAGCAGCCAAGAAGACAGGGTTTCCGCTTTCTTT.

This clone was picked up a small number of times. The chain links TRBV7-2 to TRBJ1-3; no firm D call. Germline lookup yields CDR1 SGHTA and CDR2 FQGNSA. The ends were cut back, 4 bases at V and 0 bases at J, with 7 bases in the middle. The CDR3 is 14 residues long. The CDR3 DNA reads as TGTGCCAGCAGCTGGGGAAGCTCTGGAAACACCATATATTTT. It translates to CASSWGSSGNTIYF.

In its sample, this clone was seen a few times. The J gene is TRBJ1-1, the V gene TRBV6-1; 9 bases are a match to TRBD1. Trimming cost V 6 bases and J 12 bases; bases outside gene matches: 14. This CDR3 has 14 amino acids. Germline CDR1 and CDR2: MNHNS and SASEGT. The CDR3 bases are TGTGCCAGCAGAGCTGGGACAGGGATTTTGGAATCTTTCTTT. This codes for CASRAGTGILESFF.

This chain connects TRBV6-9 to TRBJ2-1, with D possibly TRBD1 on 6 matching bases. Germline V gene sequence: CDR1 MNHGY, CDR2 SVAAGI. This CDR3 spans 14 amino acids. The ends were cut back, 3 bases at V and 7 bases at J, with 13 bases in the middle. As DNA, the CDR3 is TGTGCCAGCAGTTACGGCAGGGGCGGGAATGAGCAGTTCTTC. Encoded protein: CASSYGRGGNEQFF.

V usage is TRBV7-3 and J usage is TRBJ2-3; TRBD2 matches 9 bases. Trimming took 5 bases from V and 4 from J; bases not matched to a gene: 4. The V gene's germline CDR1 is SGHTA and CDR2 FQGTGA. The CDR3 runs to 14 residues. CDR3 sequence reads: CASSRTSAADTQYF. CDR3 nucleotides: TGTGCCAGCAGCCGGACTAGCGCGGCAGATACGCAGTATTTT.

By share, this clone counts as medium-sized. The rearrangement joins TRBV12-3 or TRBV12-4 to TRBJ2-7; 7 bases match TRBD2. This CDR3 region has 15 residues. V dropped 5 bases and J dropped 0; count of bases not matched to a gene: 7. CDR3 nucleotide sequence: TGTGCCAGCAGTCACCTAGCGGTACTCTCCTACGAGCAGTACTTC. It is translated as CASSHLAVLSYEQYF.

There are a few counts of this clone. The CDR3 region has the DNA TGCGCCAGCAGCTTGGGAGGGTCCGGGGAGCTGTTTTTT. This sequence encodes CASSLGGSGELFF. The chain employs TRBV5-1 and TRBJ2-2; weak D call: TRBD2 (5 bases). The V end was cut by 0 bases, the J end by 6 bases, with 6 bases between. The CDR3 consists of 13 residues. Germline V gives CDR1 SGHRS, CDR2 YFSETQ.

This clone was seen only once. The CDR3 region is CASSQNLETQYF. The DNA of the CDR3 is TGTGCCAGCAGCCAAAATTTAGAGACCCAGTACTTC. The chain joins TRBV14 to TRBJ2-5; no clear D. The CDR3 length is 12 residues. Trimming left V 2 bases short and J 4 bases short, with 5 bases between. The germline gives CDR1 SGHDN, CDR2 FVKESK.

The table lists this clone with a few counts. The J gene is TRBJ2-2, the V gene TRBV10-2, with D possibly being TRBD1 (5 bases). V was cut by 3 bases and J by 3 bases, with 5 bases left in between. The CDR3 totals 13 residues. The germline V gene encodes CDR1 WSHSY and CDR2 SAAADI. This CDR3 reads CASSDRDTGELFF. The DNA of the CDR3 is TGCGCCAGCAGTGACAGGGACACCGGGGAGCTGTTTTTT.

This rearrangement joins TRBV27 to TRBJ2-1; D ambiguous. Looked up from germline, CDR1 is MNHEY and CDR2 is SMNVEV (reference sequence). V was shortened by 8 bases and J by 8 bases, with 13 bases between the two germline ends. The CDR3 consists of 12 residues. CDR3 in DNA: TGTGCCAGCTTTTCGAGTAGCTATGAGCAGTTCTTC. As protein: CASFSSSYEQFF.

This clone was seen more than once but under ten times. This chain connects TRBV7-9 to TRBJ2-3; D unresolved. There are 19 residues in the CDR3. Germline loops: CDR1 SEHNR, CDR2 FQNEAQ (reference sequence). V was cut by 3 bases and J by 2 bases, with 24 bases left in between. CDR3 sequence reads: CASSFRRLNLRDPTDTQYF. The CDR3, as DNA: TGTGCCAGCAGCTTCCGACGTCTGAATTTAAGGGATCCCACAGATACGCAGTATTTT.

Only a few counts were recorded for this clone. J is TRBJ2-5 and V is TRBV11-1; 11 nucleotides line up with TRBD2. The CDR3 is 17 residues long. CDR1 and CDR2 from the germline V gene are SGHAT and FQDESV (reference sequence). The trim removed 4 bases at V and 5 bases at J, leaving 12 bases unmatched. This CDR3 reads CASSSGTTSGEGETQYF. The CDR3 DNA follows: TGTGCCAGCAGCTCAGGGACGACTAGCGGGGAGGGGGAGACCCAGTACTTC.

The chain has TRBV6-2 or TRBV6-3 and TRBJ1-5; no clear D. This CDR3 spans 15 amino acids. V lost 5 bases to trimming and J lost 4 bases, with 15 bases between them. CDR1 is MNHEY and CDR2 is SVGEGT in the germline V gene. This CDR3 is CASSVHPISNQPQHF. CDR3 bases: TGTGCCAGCAGTGTCCACCCCATATCGAATCAGCCCCAGCATTTT.

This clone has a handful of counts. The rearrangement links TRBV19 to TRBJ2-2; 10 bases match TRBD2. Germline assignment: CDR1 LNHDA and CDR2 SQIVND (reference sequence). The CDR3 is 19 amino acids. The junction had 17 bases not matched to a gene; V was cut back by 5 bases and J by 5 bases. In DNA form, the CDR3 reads TGTGCCAGTAGTCCGCGGACTAGCGGTGGGTGGATCGGGACCGGGGAGCTGTTTTTT. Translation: CASSPRTSGGWIGTGELFF.

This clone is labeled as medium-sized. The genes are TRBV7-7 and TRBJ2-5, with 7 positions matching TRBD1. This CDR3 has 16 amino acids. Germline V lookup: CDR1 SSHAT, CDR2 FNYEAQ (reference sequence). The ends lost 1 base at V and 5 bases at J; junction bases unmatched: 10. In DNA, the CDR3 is TGTGCCAGCAGCTTAGGTCTGGACAGGTTTTCGGAGACCCAGTACTTC. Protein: CASSLGLDRFSETQYF. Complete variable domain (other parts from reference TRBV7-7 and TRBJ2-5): GAGVSQSPRYKVTKRGQDVTLRCDPISSHATLYWYQQALGQGPEFLTYFNYEAQPDKSGLPSDRFSAERPEGSISTLTIQRTEQRDSAMYRCASSLGLDRFSETQYFGPGTRLLVL.

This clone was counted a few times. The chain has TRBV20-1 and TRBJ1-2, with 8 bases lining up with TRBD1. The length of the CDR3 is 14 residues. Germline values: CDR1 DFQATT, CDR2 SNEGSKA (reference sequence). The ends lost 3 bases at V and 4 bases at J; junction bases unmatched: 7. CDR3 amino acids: CSASSRGRGYGYTF. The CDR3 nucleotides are TGCAGTGCTAGCTCCAGGGGGCGCGGCTATGGCTACACCTTC.

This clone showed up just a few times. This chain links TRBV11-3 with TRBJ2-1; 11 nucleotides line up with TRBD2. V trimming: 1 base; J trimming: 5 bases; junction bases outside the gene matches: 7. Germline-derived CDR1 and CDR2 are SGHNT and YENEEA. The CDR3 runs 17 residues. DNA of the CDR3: TGTGCCAGCAGCTTAGGTGGGACTAGCGGAAAACACAATGAGCAGTTCTTC. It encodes CASSLGGTSGKHNEQFF.

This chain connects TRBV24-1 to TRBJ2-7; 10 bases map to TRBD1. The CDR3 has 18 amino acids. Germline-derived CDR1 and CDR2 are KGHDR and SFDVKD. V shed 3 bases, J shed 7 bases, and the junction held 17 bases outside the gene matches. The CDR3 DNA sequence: TGTGCCACCAGTGATCCCGGGACAGGGGACAGGGCCGGTGATGAGCAGTACGTC. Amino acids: CATSDPGTGDRAGDEQYV.

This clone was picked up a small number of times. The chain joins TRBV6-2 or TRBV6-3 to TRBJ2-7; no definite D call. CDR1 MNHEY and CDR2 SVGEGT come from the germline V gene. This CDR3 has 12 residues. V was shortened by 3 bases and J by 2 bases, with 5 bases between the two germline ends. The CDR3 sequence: CASSYLTYEQYF. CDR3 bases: TGTGCCAGCAGTTATTTAACCTACGAGCAGTACTTC.